This T cell receptor beta chain was identified during a study of shared clonotypes between healthy human individuals (dated by TCRdb to about 2020). Notes on the research overall: A few men and two women, aged 18 to 49 years, made up the cohort. For each donor, CD4 naive and CD4 memory were each given three plates, CD8 naive was given two plates, and CD8 memory was given one plate. Blood TCR repertoires of four to six healthy adults were deeply sequenced to estimate repertoire size and the extent of clonotype sharing between individuals. To increase sequencing depth and limit assay-specific biases, different laboratories used diverse techniques to prepare libraries and sequence TCR repertoires. Between about 0.85 and 10 billion PBMCs per donor were obtained by leukapheresis.

The donors were healthy, HIV-negative adults who had no recently reported acute infections or vaccinations. Every donor was a Caucasian adult living in Nashville, Tennessee, USA. CD4+ T cells were enriched by magnetic negative selection, after which naive cells were positively selected on CD45RA and the negative fraction was taken as the memory subset. Blood was obtained by leukapheresis, after which PBMCs were separated by Ficoll-Histopaque density gradient centrifugation and cryopreserved in liquid nitrogen vapor phase. Purity and quantity of every magnetically sorted T cell population were checked by analytical flow cytometry. Genomic DNA was isolated from each sorted fraction and quantified by UV absorbance on a Nanodrop 2000c. A single count supports this clone. Its cognate antigen has yet to be identified. The input lacks base qualities; no much larger clone sits a single base away. Broader findings and caveats from the paper: Only blood was sampled, and tissue TCR repertoires likely differ from those in blood. Higher generation probabilities were observed for clonotypes shared by all four sorted-subset donors than for non-shared clonotypes. Pairwise subsampling led to the expectation that sequencing depth would affect the degree of clonotype sharing among donors. Sharing across a handful of donors was observed for around 5% of naive CD4, less than 4% of naive CD8, 2.3% of memory CD4, and roughly 0.43% of memory CD8 clonotypes. Even with the large sequencing depth, rarefaction of the sorted-subset datasets indicated that sequencing was incomplete. Naive subsets generally had larger estimated clonotype richness than memory subsets. The small number of donors limited the genetic and exposure-history diversity represented.

Using the deep immunoSEQ assay, multiplex PCR amplified TCR CDR3 regions from genomic DNA. Genomic DNA extracted from each cell subset was distributed evenly over all wells of several immunoSEQ 96-well plates, and each plate served as one replicate. For sorted subsets, roughly 200 ng of genomic DNA, equivalent to roughly 33,000 T cell genomes, went into each replicate PCR. Purified libraries were quantified with a Qubit 3.0 fluorometer, sized on a Bioanalyzer 2100, and re-quantified with the KAPA Library Quantification kit. Every immunoSEQ 96-well plate was sequenced on a dedicated single-read 150-cycle Illumina NextSeq 550 flow cell. The published analysis was carried out like this. Because only junctional sequences without quality scores were contained in the immunoSEQ output, filtering matching that applied to full-length reads could not be performed. To assign V/J genes and CDR3, sequences were annotated against IMGT germline references using PyIR, a Python wrapper for IgBLAST v1.9. Any read was removed if the V/J assignment was weak (E-value above 1e-6), the CDR3 was missing, or the read contained stop codons, out-of-frame junctions, or ambiguous translated residues. V3J clonotypes were defined as sequences sharing an identical inferred V gene, J gene, and CDR3 amino acid sequence. To compute the percentage overlap between repertoires, the number of shared unique clonotypes was divided by the size of the smaller repertoire. RTK rarefaction, the Chao1 estimator, and Recon v2.1 estimates of unobserved clonotypes were used to assess repertoire richness. OLGA was used to compute generation probabilities for all TCRbeta clonotypes that the gDNA method yielded from a few donors. TCRdb stores this immuneACCESS table with in-frame sequences only. Part of the clones is absent; in the studies checked, under half of the shortfall reflects unresolved V genes, and no reason is known for the rest. V and J calls and clone size come straight from that table; D and trimming were deduced from the DNA. The sample data list some 2.1 million clones, and around 95% of these were observed just once. The ten largest clones take up around 0.13% of the sample.

The sequenced material came from naive CD4+ T cells sorted from blood. The sample's cell subset or site, from its label and the paper: CD45RA+ positively selected. The receptor comes from a man aged 18 to 29 in good health.

The bases are TGTGCCAGCAGCCCCCGGCAGGGGGTTTCACCCCTCCACTTT. It translates as CASSPRQGVSPLHF. The rearranged chain carries TRBV7-8 and TRBJ1-6, and TRBD1 matches 7 of the central bases. The CDR3 runs 14 amino acids, cysteine and phenylalanine included. The kept DNA is CDR3 alone, 42 bases in frame from the first base. Compared with germline, V lacks 5 bases and J lacks 9 bases; bases without a gene match: 7. Looking up the germline V gene yields CDR1 SGHVS and CDR2 FQNEAQ.